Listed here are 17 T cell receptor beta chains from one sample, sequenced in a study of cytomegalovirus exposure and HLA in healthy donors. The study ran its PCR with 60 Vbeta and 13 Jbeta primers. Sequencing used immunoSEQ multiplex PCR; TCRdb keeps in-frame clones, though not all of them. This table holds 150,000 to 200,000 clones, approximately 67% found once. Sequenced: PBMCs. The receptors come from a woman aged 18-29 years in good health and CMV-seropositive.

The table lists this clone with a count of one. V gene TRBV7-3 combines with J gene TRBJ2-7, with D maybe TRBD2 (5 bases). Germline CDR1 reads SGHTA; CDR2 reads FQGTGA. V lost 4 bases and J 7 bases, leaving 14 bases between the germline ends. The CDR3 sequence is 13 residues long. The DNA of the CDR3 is TGTGCCAGCAGCTCCGGGCCGACGGGGGAGCAGTACTTC. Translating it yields CASSSGPTGEQYF.

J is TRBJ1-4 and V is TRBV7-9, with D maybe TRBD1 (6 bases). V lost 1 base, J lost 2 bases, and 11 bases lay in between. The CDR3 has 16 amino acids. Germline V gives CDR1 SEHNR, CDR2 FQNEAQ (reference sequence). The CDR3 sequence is CASSLGSGATNEKLFF. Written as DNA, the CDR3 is TGTGCCAGCAGCTTAGGTTCAGGGGCGACTAATGAAAAACTGTTTTTT.

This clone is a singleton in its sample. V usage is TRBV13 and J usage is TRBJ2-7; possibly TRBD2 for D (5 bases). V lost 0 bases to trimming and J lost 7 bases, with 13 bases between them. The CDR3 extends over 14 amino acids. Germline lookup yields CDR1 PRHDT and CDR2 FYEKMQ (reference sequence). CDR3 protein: CASSLGKGSGEQYF. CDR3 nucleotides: TGTGCCAGCAGCTTAGGAAAAGGGTCGGGGGAGCAGTACTTC.

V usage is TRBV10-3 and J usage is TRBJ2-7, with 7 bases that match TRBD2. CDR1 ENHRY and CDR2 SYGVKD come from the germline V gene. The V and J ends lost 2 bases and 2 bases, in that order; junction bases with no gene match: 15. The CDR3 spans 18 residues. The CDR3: CAISEPRGGPGGAYEQYF. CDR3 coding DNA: TGTGCCATCAGTGAGCCGAGAGGAGGGCCGGGAGGAGCCTACGAGCAGTACTTC.

The chain's CDR3 is CASSLGLADQETQYF. CDR3 DNA: TGCGCCAGCAGCCTGGGACTAGCGGACCAAGAGACCCAGTACTTC. The chain recombines TRBV4-1 with TRBJ2-5, with TRBD2 matching over 11 bases. After removal of 4 bases from V and 0 bases from J, the junction contained 1 base not matched to a gene. The germline CDR1 and CDR2 sequences are MGHRA and YSYEKL. This CDR3 is 15 amino acids long.

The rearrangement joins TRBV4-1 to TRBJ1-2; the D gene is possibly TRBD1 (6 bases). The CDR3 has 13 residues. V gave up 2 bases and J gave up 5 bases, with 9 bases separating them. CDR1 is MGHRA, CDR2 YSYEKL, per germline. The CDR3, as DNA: TGCGCCAGCAGCCAACAGGGGATATATGGCTACACCTTC. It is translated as CASSQQGIYGYTF.

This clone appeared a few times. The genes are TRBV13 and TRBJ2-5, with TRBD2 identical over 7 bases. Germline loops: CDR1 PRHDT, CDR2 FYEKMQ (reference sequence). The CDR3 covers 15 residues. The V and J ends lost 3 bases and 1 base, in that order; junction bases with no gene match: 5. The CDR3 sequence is CASSLKSGAQETQYF. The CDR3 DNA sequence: TGTGCCAGCAGCTTGAAGAGCGGGGCCCAAGAGACCCAGTACTTC.

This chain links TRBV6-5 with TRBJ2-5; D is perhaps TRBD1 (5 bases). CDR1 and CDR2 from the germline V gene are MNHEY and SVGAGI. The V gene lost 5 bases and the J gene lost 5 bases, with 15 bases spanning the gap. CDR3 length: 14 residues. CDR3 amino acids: CASSDGATRETQYF. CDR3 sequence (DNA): TGTGCCAGCAGTGATGGGGCGACCCGGGAGACCCAGTACTTC.

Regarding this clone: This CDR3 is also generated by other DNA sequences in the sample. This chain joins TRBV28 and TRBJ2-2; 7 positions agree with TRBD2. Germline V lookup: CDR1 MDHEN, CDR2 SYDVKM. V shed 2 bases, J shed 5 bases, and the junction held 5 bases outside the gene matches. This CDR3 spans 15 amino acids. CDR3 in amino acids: CASSLGGSRTGELFF. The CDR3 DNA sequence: TGTGCCAGCAGTTTAGGCGGGAGTAGGACCGGGGAGCTGTTTTTT.

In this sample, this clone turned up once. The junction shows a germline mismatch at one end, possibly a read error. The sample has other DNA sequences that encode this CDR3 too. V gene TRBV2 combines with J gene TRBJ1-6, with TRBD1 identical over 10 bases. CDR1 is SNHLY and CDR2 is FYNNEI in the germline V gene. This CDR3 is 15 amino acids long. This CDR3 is CASSRQGAYNSPLHF. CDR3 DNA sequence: TGTGCCAGCAGCCGACAGGGGGCCTATAATTCCCCCCTCCACTTT.

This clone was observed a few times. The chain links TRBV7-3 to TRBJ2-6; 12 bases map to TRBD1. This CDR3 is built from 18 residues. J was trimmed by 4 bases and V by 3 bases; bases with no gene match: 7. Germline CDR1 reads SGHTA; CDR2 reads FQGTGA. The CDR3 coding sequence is TGTGCCAGCAGCTTCCGGGGACAGGGGGCAGCAGGGGCCAACGTCCTGACTTTC. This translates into CASSFRGQGAAGANVLTF.

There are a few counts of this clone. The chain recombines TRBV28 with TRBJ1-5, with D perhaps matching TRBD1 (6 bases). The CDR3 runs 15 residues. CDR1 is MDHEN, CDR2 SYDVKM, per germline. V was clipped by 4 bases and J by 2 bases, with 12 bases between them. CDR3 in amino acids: CASSSGVGGNQPQHF. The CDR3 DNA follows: TGTGCCAGCAGTTCAGGGGTGGGAGGCAATCAGCCCCAGCATTTT.

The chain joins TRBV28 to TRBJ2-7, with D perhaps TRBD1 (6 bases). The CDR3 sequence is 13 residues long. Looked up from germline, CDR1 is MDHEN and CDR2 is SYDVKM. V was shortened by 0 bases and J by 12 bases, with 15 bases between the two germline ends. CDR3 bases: TGTGCCAGCAGTTTATGGGCGGACAGAGACCCGTACTTC. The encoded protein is CASSLWADRDPYF.

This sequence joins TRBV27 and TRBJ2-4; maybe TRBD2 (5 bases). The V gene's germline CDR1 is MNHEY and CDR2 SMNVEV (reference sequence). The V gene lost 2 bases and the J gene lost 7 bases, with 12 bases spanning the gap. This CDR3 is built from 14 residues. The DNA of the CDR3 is TGTGCCAGCAGTTTAGCGGGTTTTACCAACATTCAGTACTTC. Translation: CASSLAGFTNIQYF.

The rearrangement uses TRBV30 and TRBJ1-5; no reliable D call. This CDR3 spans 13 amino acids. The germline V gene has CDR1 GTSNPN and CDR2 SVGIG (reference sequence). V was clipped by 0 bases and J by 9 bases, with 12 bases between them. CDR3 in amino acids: CAWSVTVAGPQHF. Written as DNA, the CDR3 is TGTGCCTGGAGTGTAACGGTAGCCGGGCCCCAGCATTTT. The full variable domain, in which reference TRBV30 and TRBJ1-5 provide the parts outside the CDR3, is SQTIHQWPATLVQPVGSPLSLECTVEGTSNPNLYWYRQAAGRGLQLLFYSVGIGQISSEVPQNLSASRPQDRQFILSSKKLLLSDSGFYLCAWSVTVAGPQHFGDGTRLSIL.

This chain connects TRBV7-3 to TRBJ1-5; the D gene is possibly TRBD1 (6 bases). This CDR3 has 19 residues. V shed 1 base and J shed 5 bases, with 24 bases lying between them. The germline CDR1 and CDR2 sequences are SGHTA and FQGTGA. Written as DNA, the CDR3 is TGTGCCAGCAGCTTAATTCCTATGCCGGACAGTTTTCTAGATCAGCCCCAGCATTTT. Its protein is CASSLIPMPDSFLDQPQHF. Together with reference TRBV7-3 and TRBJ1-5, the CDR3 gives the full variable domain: GAGVSQTPSNKVTEKGKYVELRCDPISGHTALYWYRQSLGQGPEFLIYFQGTGAADDSGLPNDRFFAVRPEGSVSTLKIQRTERGDSAVYLCASSLIPMPDSFLDQPQHFGDGTRLSIL.

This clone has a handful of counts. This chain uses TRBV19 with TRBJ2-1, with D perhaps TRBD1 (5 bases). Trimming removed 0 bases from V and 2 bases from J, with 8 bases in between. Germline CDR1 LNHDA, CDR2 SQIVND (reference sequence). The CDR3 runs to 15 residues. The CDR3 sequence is CASSIDRVTYNEQFF. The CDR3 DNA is TGTGCCAGTAGTATAGACAGGGTAACCTACAATGAGCAGTTCTTC. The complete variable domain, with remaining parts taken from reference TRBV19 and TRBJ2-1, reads DGGITQSPKYLFRKEGQNVTLSCEQNLNHDAMYWYRQDPGQGLRLIYYSQIVNDFQKGDIAEGYSVSREKKESFPLTVTSAQKNPTAFYLCASSIDRVTYNEQFFGPGTRLTVL.